The T cell receptor beta chain described here comes from a study of blood T cell repertoires in COVID-19. Study summary: The analysed material was cDNA or gDNA that came from T cells, B-cell-depleted T cells, or PBMCs.

Original handling: Amplification of reference gene primers provided the estimated nucleated cell counts. TCRdb's copy holds only in-frame clones and misses some; the assay was immunoSEQ multiplex PCR. V, J and clone size were drawn from that table, and D and trimming were deduced from the DNA. The data hold hundreds of thousands of clones, with around 89% observed a single time. CDR3 length: 17 amino acids. CDR1 SEHNR and CDR2 FQNEAQ come from the germline V gene (reference sequence). V trimming: 5 bases; J trimming: 4 bases; junction bases outside the gene matches: 13. The chain uses TRBV7-9 and TRBJ2-2; 7 nucleotides align to TRBD1. This receptor was taken from a woman in her twenties or thirties with acute or convalescent COVID-19. The sequencing input was peripheral blood. This CDR3 reads CASSPTPLNRGTGELFF. Written as DNA, the CDR3 is TGTGCCAGCAGCCCCACCCCCTTAAACAGGGGCACCGGGGAGCTGTTTTTT. Complete variable domain (other parts from reference TRBV7-9 and TRBJ2-2): DTGVSQNPRHKITKRGQNVTFRCDPISEHNRLYWYRQTLGQGPEFLTYFQNEAQLEKSRLLSDRFSAERPKGSFSTLEIQRTEQGDSAMYLCASSPTPLNRGTGELFFGEGSRLTVL.